The 27 T cell receptor beta chains below come from one sample, sequenced in a study of beta chain features in type 1 diabetes. As every portion of the isolated RNA was reverse transcribed, the sequencing read expressed TCRB transcripts. Assay used: immunoSEQ multiplex PCR; TCRdb lists only in-frame clones, some missing. The data contain about 320,000 clones, approximately 15% of them singletons. Specimen: central memory CD4+ T cells from blood. The source of these receptors is a man in his thirties or forties in good health.

This chain uses TRBV5-6 with TRBJ1-2; D might be TRBD1 (5 bases). The CDR3 runs to 13 residues. Germline CDR1 and CDR2: SGHDT and YYEEEE. The ends were cut back, 4 bases at V and 7 bases at J, with 14 bases in the middle. This chain's CDR3 is CASSRSGRPGYTF. CDR3 sequence (DNA): TGTGCCAGCAGCCGATCGGGACGACCTGGCTACACCTTC.

Details on this clone: Additional DNA sequences in this sample encode the identical CDR3. The chain employs TRBV7-2 and TRBJ1-5; D is unclear. V lost 3 bases and J 4 bases, leaving 4 bases between the germline ends. The CDR3 contains 12 residues. CDR1 SGHTA and CDR2 FQGNSA come from the germline V gene. CDR3 region: CASSFLNQPQHF. CDR3 DNA sequence: TGTGCCAGCAGCTTCCTAAATCAGCCCCAGCATTTT.

For this clone: This CDR3 is also generated by other DNA sequences in the sample. This chain joins TRBV6-6 and TRBJ2-2; D remains ambiguous. Trimming pared 6 bases from V and 1 base from J, leaving 3 bases between. The CDR3 sequence is 12 residues long. CDR1 is MNHNY, CDR2 SVGAGI, per germline (reference sequence). CDR3 protein: CASRRNTGELFF. CDR3 coding DNA: TGTGCCAGCAGGAGGAACACCGGGGAGCTGTTTTTT.

DNA of the CDR3: TGTGCCAGCAGCAAATTGGACACTGAAGCTTTCTTT. This codes for CASSKLDTEAFF. V gene TRBV21-1 combines with J gene TRBJ1-1. TRBV21-1 is a pseudogene locus. This CDR3 spans 12 amino acids.

This chain links TRBV11-2 with TRBJ2-1; 9 bases are a match to TRBD2. The CDR3 spans 16 residues. The germline V gene has CDR1 SGHAT and CDR2 FQNNGV. The ends lost 1 base at V and 4 bases at J; junction bases unmatched: 5. As DNA, the CDR3 is TGTGCCAGCAGCTTAGTGACTAGCGGAGAATACAATGAGCAGTTCTTC. It yields the protein CASSLVTSGEYNEQFF.

A few counts support this clone. This rearrangement joins TRBV11-2 to TRBJ2-3; 8 nucleotides agree with TRBD2. V was clipped by 7 bases and J by 5 bases; unmatched bases: 11. CDR1 is SGHAT and CDR2 is FQNNGV in the germline V gene. This CDR3 has 15 residues. The CDR3 sequence: CASTLRSAGGDTQYF. CDR3 nucleotide sequence: TGTGCCAGCACCCTCCGGTCCGCGGGGGGAGATACGCAGTATTTT.

The J gene is TRBJ1-6, the V gene TRBV5-4; D gene ambiguous. With 4 bases removed from V and 0 bases from J, the gap between germline ends came to 14 bases. Germline CDR1 SGHNT, CDR2 YYREEE (reference sequence). This CDR3 has 17 residues. This chain's CDR3 is CASSGGGGSSYNSPLHF. The CDR3 DNA is TGTGCCAGCAGCGGCGGAGGAGGCAGCTCCTATAATTCACCCCTCCACTTT.

This clone was seen a handful of times. This CDR3 reads CASSPTAESPLHF. The DNA of the CDR3 is TGTGCCAGCTCACCGACCGCTGAGTCACCCCTCCACTTT. This sequence joins TRBV18 and TRBJ1-6; D is undetermined. CDR1 is KGHSH, CDR2 LQKENI, per germline. The CDR3 runs 13 residues. V was clipped by 3 bases and J by 10 bases, with 10 bases between them. Full variable domain (remainder filled in from reference TRBV18 and TRBJ1-6): NAGVMQNPRHLVRRRGQEARLRCSPMKGHSHVYWYRQLPEEGLKFMVYLQKENIIDESGMPKERFSAEFPKEGPSILRIQQVVRGDSAAYFCASSPTAESPLHFGNGTRLTVT.

The table lists this clone with a few counts. V is TRBV28 and J is TRBJ1-2; D perhaps matches TRBD1 (5 bases). The CDR3 sequence is 13 residues long. From germline, CDR1 is MDHEN and CDR2 SYDVKM. Trimming took off 5 bases at V and 7 bases at J, with 14 bases between the two ends. The CDR3 spells CASSRRLRVGYTF. For the CDR3, the DNA is TGTGCCAGCAGTCGAAGACTCAGGGTTGGCTACACCTTC.

The sample holds many counts of this clone. This chain connects TRBV19 to TRBJ2-7; D is unclear. V lost 4 bases and J 0 bases, leaving 13 bases between the germline ends. This CDR3 is 15 amino acids long. CDR1 is LNHDA, CDR2 SQIVND, per germline (reference sequence). CDR3 sequence reads: CASSRYQQSSYEQYF. The CDR3, as DNA: TGTGCCAGTAGTAGATACCAACAGAGCTCCTACGAGCAGTACTTC.

V gene TRBV7-9 combines with J gene TRBJ1-1; no clear D. This CDR3 spans 15 amino acids. V gave up 0 bases and J gave up 4 bases, with 12 bases separating them. Germline V lookup: CDR1 SEHNR, CDR2 FQNEAQ (reference sequence). CDR3 in amino acids: CASSLAPGLITEAFF. CDR3 nucleotides: TGTGCCAGCAGCTTAGCGCCGGGTCTGATCACTGAAGCTTTCTTT.

This clone was seen a few times. The V call is TRBV5-6, the J call TRBJ2-2; D unresolved. The germline V gene has CDR1 SGHDT and CDR2 YYEEEE. The CDR3 is 13 amino acids. V was pared by 1 base and J by 4 bases, with 5 bases between. CDR3 sequence reads: CASSLKLTGELFF. The CDR3 region has the DNA TGTGCCAGCAGCTTGAAACTCACCGGGGAGCTGTTTTTT.

This clone turned up a few times. V gene TRBV2 combines with J gene TRBJ1-3, with 9 bases aligning to TRBD1. The CDR3 totals 15 residues. Germline trimming cut 4 bases from V and 4 bases from J; bases unmatched to any gene: 5. Germline V gene lookup returns CDR1 SNHLY and CDR2 FYNNEI. CDR3 region: CASSGNRGPGNTIYF. The CDR3 nucleotides read TGTGCCAGCAGTGGAAACAGGGGGCCCGGAAACACCATATATTTT.

The chain uses TRBV9 and TRBJ2-1, with TRBD2 matching over 9 bases. From germline, CDR1 is SGDLS and CDR2 YYNGEE. The CDR3 has 16 residues. V lost 4 bases and J lost 5; bases outside the gene matches: 10. CDR3 coding DNA: TGTGCCAGCAGCCCGAGACTAGCGGATTTTAACAATGAGCAGTTCTTC. It specifies CASSPRLADFNNEQFF.

This clone was seen a few times. This chain uses TRBV19 with TRBJ2-2, with D hard to call. The ends were cut back, 2 bases at V and 5 bases at J, with 6 bases in the middle. The V gene's germline CDR1 is LNHDA and CDR2 SQIVND (reference sequence). The CDR3 runs 13 residues. The CDR3 loop reads CASSIWETGELFF. Written as DNA, the CDR3 is TGTGCCAGTAGTATATGGGAAACCGGGGAGCTGTTTTTT. The whole variable domain, remainder taken from reference TRBV19 and TRBJ2-2, is DGGITQSPKYLFRKEGQNVTLSCEQNLNHDAMYWYRQDPGQGLRLIYYSQIVNDFQKGDIAEGYSVSREKKESFPLTVTSAQKNPTAFYLCASSIWETGELFFGEGSRLTVL.

The chain combines TRBV7-9 with TRBJ1-2; D might be TRBD1 (5 bases). Per germline, CDR1 SEHNR and CDR2 FQNEAQ (reference sequence). The CDR3 sequence is 14 residues long. V dropped 5 bases and J dropped 1 base, with 11 bases sitting between them. CDR3 in amino acids: CASSENRLNYGYTF. The CDR3 DNA is TGTGCCAGCAGCGAAAACAGGCTTAACTATGGCTACACCTTC.

This clone was detected only a few times. The chain joins TRBV29-1 to TRBJ1-5, with 9 bases identical to TRBD1. Trimming at V came to 4 bases and at J to 6 bases, leaving 4 bases not matched to a gene. This CDR3 has 13 amino acids. CDR1 is SQVTM and CDR2 is ANQGSEA in the germline V gene. The chain's CDR3 is CSVGQGVGQPQHF. DNA for the CDR3: TGCAGCGTTGGACAGGGGGTGGGTCAGCCCCAGCATTTT.

This clone was counted ten times or more. The chain has TRBV7-9 and TRBJ2-3; 11 bases match TRBD2. The CDR3 is 17 residues long. J gave up 2 bases and V 3 bases, and 7 bases lay outside the gene matches. Germline CDR1 is SEHNR and CDR2 is FQNEAQ (reference sequence). The CDR3, as DNA: TGTGCCAGCAGCTTCTGGACTAGCGGGCTAACCACAGATACGCAGTATTTT. Amino acid sequence: CASSFWTSGLTTDTQYF. The entire variable domain, with the rest obtained from reference TRBV7-9 and TRBJ2-3, is as follows: DTGVSQNPRHKITKRGQNVTFRCDPISEHNRLYWYRQTLGQGPEFLTYFQNEAQLEKSRLLSDRFSAERPKGSFSTLEIQRTEQGDSAMYLCASSFWTSGLTTDTQYFGPGTRLTVL.

The chain carries TRBV14 and TRBJ1-4; 8 bases fit TRBD1. V lost 3 bases, J lost 7 bases, and 7 bases stayed unmatched. This CDR3 contains 15 residues. CDR1 SGHDN and CDR2 FVKESK come from the germline V gene. CDR3 in amino acids: CASSQKTGVGEKLFF. CDR3 in DNA: TGTGCCAGCAGCCAGAAGACAGGGGTGGGTGAAAAACTGTTTTTT. Using reference TRBV14 and TRBJ1-4 for the parts outside the CDR3, the full variable domain is EAGVTQFPSHSVIEKGQTVTLRCDPISGHDNLYWYRRVMGKEIKFLLHFVKESKQDESGMPNNRFLAERTGGTYSTLKVQPAELEDSGVYFCASSQKTGVGEKLFFGSGTQLSVL.

This clone was seen a few times. In DNA, the CDR3 is TGTGCCAGCAGTTGGGGAGGGGGTTGGACCGGGGAGCTGTTTTTT. Its translation is CASSWGGGWTGELFF. The chain has TRBV25-1 and TRBJ2-2; weak D call: TRBD2 (7 bases). Germline V CDR1 and CDR2: MGHDK, SYGVNS. Trimming took 5 bases from V and 5 from J, leaving 15 bases between them. The CDR3 consists of 15 residues.

The rearrangement joins TRBV7-2 to TRBJ1-2; D is unresolved. CDR3 length: 13 residues. Germline V lookup: CDR1 SGHTA, CDR2 FQGNSA. V was shortened by 0 bases and J by 8 bases, with 10 bases between the two germline ends. CDR3 protein: CASSLAVGEGYTF. The CDR3 DNA is TGTGCCAGCAGCTTAGCGGTCGGAGAAGGCTACACCTTC.

The chain joins TRBV7-9 to TRBJ1-1; TRBD1 might be the D (6 bases). Trimming removed 4 bases at V and 4 bases at J, with 25 bases between. Germline V gene lookup returns CDR1 SEHNR and CDR2 FQNEAQ (reference sequence). This CDR3 has 18 residues. The DNA for the CDR3 is TGTGCCAGCAGCTCCTTTCCGATAACCAGGGGCGGGGGCACTGAAGCTTTCTTT. Its protein is CASSSFPITRGGGTEAFF. Variable domain in full (rest from reference TRBV7-9 and TRBJ1-1): DTGVSQNPRHKITKRGQNVTFRCDPISEHNRLYWYRQTLGQGPEFLTYFQNEAQLEKSRLLSDRFSAERPKGSFSTLEIQRTEQGDSAMYLCASSSFPITRGGGTEAFFGQGTRLTVV.

This clone was seen many times. The CDR3 DNA reads as TGTGCCAGCAGCTCCTCTCCCTACGAGCAGTACTTC. Its translation is CASSSSPYEQYF. J is TRBJ2-7 and V is TRBV2; no reliable D call. Germline V CDR1 and CDR2: SNHLY, FYNNEI. Trimming took 6 bases from V and 2 from J, leaving 8 bases between them. The CDR3 loop spans 12 amino acids.

V usage is TRBV11-1 and J usage is TRBJ2-5; D might be TRBD2 (5 bases). V was trimmed by 5 bases and J by 7 bases, leaving 11 bases between them. The CDR3 spans 12 residues. Germline V gene data show CDR1 as SGHAT and CDR2 as FQDESV (reference sequence). DNA for the CDR3: TGTGCCAGCAGCCCGGACGAGGGGACCCAGTACTTC. Its translation is CASSPDEGTQYF.

This chain connects TRBV7-8 to TRBJ1-3; D is ambiguous. The CDR3 spans 15 residues. Trimming pared 1 base from V and 4 bases from J, leaving 11 bases between. CDR1 SGHVS and CDR2 FQNEAQ come from the germline V gene. Here the CDR3 reads CASSLVVSGGNTIYF. In DNA form, the CDR3 reads TGTGCCAGCAGCTTAGTAGTCTCTGGAGGAAACACCATATATTTT. The full variable domain, in which reference TRBV7-8 and TRBJ1-3 provide the parts outside the CDR3, is GAGVSQSPRYKVAKRGQDVALRCDPISGHVSLFWYQQALGQGPEFLTYFQNEAQLDKSGLPSDRFFAERPEGSVSTLKIQRTQQEDSAVYLCASSLVVSGGNTIYFGEGSWLTVV.

The chain recombines TRBV5-1 with TRBJ2-2; D remains ambiguous. Germline V CDR1 and CDR2: SGHRS, YFSETQ. CDR3 length equals 11 residues. Trimming shortened V by 4 bases and J by 9 bases, and 7 bases separated the two germline ends. The CDR3 loop reads CASSQNRELFF. DNA of the CDR3: TGCGCCAGCAGCCAAAATAGGGAGCTGTTTTTT. Combining the CDR3 with reference TRBV5-1 and TRBJ2-2 gives the whole variable domain KAGVTQTPRYLIKTRGQQVTLSCSPISGHRSVSWYQQTPGQGLQFLFEYFSETQRNKGNFPGRFSGRQFSNSRSEMNVSTLELGDSALYLCASSQNRELFFGEGSRLTVL.

V and J are TRBV18 and TRBJ2-2; tentatively, D is TRBD1 (5 bases). CDR3 size: 16 residues. With 2 bases removed from V and 0 bases from J, the gap between germline ends came to 10 bases. Germline CDR1 KGHSH, CDR2 LQKENI. CDR3 sequence reads: CASSPGQTANTGELFF. The CDR3 bases are TGTGCCAGCTCACCAGGACAAACGGCGAACACCGGGGAGCTGTTTTTT.